These 14 T cell receptor beta chains came from one sample sequenced in a study of blood T cell repertoires in COVID-19. Only in-frame clones appear in the TCRdb table, and some are missing; sequencing was by immunoSEQ multiplex PCR. The sample includes about 78,000 clones, more than 80% of them seen just once. The sequencing input was peripheral blood. The receptor source for this set is a woman older than 75 with acute or convalescent COVID-19.

The chain carries TRBV19 and TRBJ1-6, with a tentative D call TRBD1 (5 bases). The CDR3 length is 16 residues. Trimming took off 4 bases at V and 0 bases at J, with 10 bases between the two ends. Per the germline V gene, CDR1 is LNHDA and CDR2 is SQIVND (reference sequence). The CDR3 DNA is TGTGCCAGTAGTAGCGCAGGGTTCTCCTATAATTCACCCCTCCACTTT. The encoded protein is CASSSAGFSYNSPLHF.

This chain links TRBV5-1 with TRBJ1-2; 8 bases match TRBD1. The ends lost 0 bases at V and 11 bases at J; junction bases unmatched: 6. The CDR3 loop spans 13 amino acids. Germline-derived CDR1 and CDR2 are SGHRS and YFSETQ. The CDR3, as DNA: TGCGCCAGCAGCTTGGGACAGGGGTTTGATTACACCTTC. Encoded protein: CASSLGQGFDYTF.

V usage is TRBV21-1 and J usage is TRBJ1-4. TRBV21-1 is a recognized pseudogene. The CDR3 sequence is 14 residues long. The CDR3 loop reads CASSKSVVCEKLFF. CDR3 bases: TGTGCCAGCAGCAAAAGCGTAGTCTGTGAAAAACTGTTTTTT.

The chain combines TRBV29-1 with TRBJ1-1; D is undetermined. Trimming cost V 1 base and J 7 bases, with 4 bases left between them. The CDR3 spans 10 residues. CDR1 is SQVTM and CDR2 is ANQGSEA in the germline V gene. The CDR3 here is CSVEVVEAFF. CDR3 DNA: TGCAGCGTTGAAGTCGTTGAAGCTTTCTTT.

This chain connects TRBV29-1 to TRBJ2-7; TRBD1 is a possible D gene (6 bases). V lost 7 bases and J 4 bases, leaving 14 bases between the germline ends. Germline V gene lookup returns CDR1 SQVTM and CDR2 ANQGSEA. This CDR3 has 12 residues. CDR3 loop: CSGGQGRYEQYF. CDR3 nucleotides: TGCAGCGGGGGGCAGGGCCGGTACGAGCAGTACTTC.

The rearrangement joins TRBV11-2 to TRBJ1-5, with D perhaps TRBD1 (6 bases). V lost 1 base and J lost 6, with 13 bases in between. Germline V gene sequence: CDR1 SGHAT, CDR2 FQNNGV. The CDR3 totals 15 residues. The CDR3 DNA reads as TGTGCCAGCAGCTTAGGGGGGCCGGGAACTCAGCCCCAGCATTTT. Residues: CASSLGGPGTQPQHF.

The V call is TRBV5-1, the J call TRBJ2-7, with a weak D call TRBD2 (6 bases). Germline V lookup: CDR1 SGHRS, CDR2 YFSETQ. CDR3 length: 14 amino acids. Trimming stripped 3 bases from V and 1 base from J, with 11 bases between. The CDR3 bases are TGCGCCAGCAGCTCGTTGGGACTTTCCTACGAGCAGTACTTC. It encodes CASSSLGLSYEQYF. Using reference TRBV5-1 and TRBJ2-7 for the parts outside the CDR3, the full variable domain is KAGVTQTPRYLIKTRGQQVTLSCSPISGHRSVSWYQQTPGQGLQFLFEYFSETQRNKGNFPGRFSGRQFSNSRSEMNVSTLELGDSALYLCASSSLGLSYEQYFGPGTRLTVT.

This clone was counted once. The chain recombines TRBV7-9 with TRBJ2-5; no clear D gene. The CDR3 sequence is 11 residues long. The V gene's germline CDR1 is SEHNR and CDR2 FQNEAQ (reference sequence). The V end was cut by 4 bases, the J end by 5 bases, with 5 bases between. The CDR3 DNA follows: TGTGCCAGCAGCTCCCGGGAGACCCAGTACTTC. This sequence encodes CASSSRETQYF.

The genes are TRBV5-6 and TRBJ1-2; no firm D call. The CDR3 loop spans 12 amino acids. With 4 bases removed from V and 6 bases from J, the gap between germline ends came to 10 bases. Looked up from germline, CDR1 is SGHDT and CDR2 is YYEEEE. CDR3 protein: CASSAQANGYTF. The CDR3 DNA reads TGTGCCAGCAGCGCGCAGGCTAATGGCTACACCTTC.

This chain joins TRBV5-1 and TRBJ2-7, with 11 bases matching TRBD2. This CDR3 spans 15 amino acids. From germline, CDR1 is SGHRS and CDR2 YFSETQ. Unmatched junction bases numbered 0, after V lost 1 base and J lost 0 bases. The CDR3 DNA sequence: TGCGCCAGCAGCTTGACTAGCGGGAGCTCCTACGAGCAGTACTTC. The encoded protein is CASSLTSGSSYEQYF. Using reference TRBV5-1 and TRBJ2-7 for the parts outside the CDR3, the full variable domain is KAGVTQTPRYLIKTRGQQVTLSCSPISGHRSVSWYQQTPGQGLQFLFEYFSETQRNKGNFPGRFSGRQFSNSRSEMNVSTLELGDSALYLCASSLTSGSSYEQYFGPGTRLTVT.

The chain has TRBV4-1 and TRBJ1-4; 9 bases are shared with TRBD1. This CDR3 is built from 17 residues. From germline, CDR1 is MGHRA and CDR2 YSYEKL. V gave up 0 bases and J gave up 7 bases; unmatched junction bases: 9. The DNA of the CDR3 is TGCGCCAGCAGCCAAGAAGGGGACAGGGTCCTAACTGAAAAACTGTTTTTT. Protein sequence: CASSQEGDRVLTEKLFF.

This sequence joins TRBV9 and TRBJ1-2; TRBD1 agrees at 8 bases. V shed 4 bases, J shed 8 bases, and the junction held 10 bases outside the gene matches. The germline V gene has CDR1 SGDLS and CDR2 YYNGEE. The CDR3 totals 14 residues. The CDR3 spells CASSSTTGALGYTF. The CDR3 DNA reads as TGTGCCAGCAGCTCTACGACAGGGGCGCTGGGCTACACCTTC.

The rearrangement uses TRBV5-4 and TRBJ1-2, with 7 bases aligning to TRBD1. CDR3 length: 15 amino acids. In germline, CDR1 is SGHNT, CDR2 YYREEE (reference sequence). V shed 4 bases, J shed 2 bases, and the junction held 8 bases outside the gene matches. The CDR3 loop is CASSPSTGANYGYTF. Written as DNA, the CDR3 is TGTGCCAGCAGCCCATCCACAGGGGCCAACTATGGCTACACCTTC.

The chain links TRBV4-2 to TRBJ2-5; 7 bases map to TRBD2. CDR3 length equals 14 residues. Germline CDR1 reads LGHNA; CDR2 reads YNFKEQ. The V segment lost 1 base and the J segment 3 bases; nucleotides outside the gene matches: 2. The CDR3 region is CASSQGGGEETQYF. CDR3 nucleotide sequence: TGTGCCAGCAGCCAAGGGGGGGGAGAAGAGACCCAGTACTTC.